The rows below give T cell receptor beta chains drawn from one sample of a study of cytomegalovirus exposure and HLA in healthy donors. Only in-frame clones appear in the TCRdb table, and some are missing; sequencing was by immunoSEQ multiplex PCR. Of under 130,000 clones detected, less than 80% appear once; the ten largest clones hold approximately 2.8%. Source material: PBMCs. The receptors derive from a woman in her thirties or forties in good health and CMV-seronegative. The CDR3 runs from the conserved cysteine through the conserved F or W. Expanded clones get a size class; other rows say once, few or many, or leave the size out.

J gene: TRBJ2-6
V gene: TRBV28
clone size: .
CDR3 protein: CASTLDRVKTSGANVLTF

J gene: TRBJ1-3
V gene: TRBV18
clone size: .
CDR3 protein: CASSPRTGENTIYF

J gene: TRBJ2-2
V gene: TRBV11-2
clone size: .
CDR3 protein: CASSLTVGSFAGELFF

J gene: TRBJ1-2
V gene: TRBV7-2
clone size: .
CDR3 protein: CASSLASGNYGYTF

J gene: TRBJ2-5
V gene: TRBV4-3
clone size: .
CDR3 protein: CASSQDGGQWLETQYF

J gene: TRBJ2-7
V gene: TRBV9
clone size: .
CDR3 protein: CASGTGSYEQYF

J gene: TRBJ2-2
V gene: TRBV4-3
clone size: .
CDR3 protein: CASSQSGGLYTGELFF

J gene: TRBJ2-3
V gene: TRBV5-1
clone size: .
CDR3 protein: CASSLVGTDTQYF

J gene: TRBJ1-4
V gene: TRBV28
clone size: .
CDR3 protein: CASSSPTDGEKLFF

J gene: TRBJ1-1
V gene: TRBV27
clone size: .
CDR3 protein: CASMQGRMNTEAFF

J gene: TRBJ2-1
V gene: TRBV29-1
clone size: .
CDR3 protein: CSVEGQIYNEQFF

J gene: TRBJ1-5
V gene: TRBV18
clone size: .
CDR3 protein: CASSPETDQPQHF

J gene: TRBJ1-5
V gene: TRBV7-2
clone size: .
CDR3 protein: CASSLDGGQLGAGPQHF

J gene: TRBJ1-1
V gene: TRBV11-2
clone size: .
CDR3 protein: CASSLDRGSEAFF

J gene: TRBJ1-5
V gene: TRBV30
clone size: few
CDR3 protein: CAWTQRADQPQHF

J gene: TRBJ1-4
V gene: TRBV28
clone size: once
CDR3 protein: CASSPLGSRYYEKLFF

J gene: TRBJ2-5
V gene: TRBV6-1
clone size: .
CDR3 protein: CASSGLGQGETQYF

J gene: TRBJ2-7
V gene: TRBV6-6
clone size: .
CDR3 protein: CASSWDRNSYEQYF

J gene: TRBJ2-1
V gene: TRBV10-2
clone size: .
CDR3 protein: CASILAGGLSNEQFF